This TCR beta chain was obtained from a study of T cells expressing NK-cell markers. About the research overall: Researchers got TCR beta repertoires out of sorted CD3+CD56+NKG2C+, CD3+CD56+NKG2C- and CD3+CD56-NKG2C+ T cells.

Germline V gene lookup returns CDR1 LNHDA and CDR2 SQIVND (reference sequence). There are 14 residues in the CDR3. Each CDR3 protein gets one entry in TCRdb, which reprocessed the 5' RACE reads and gives no DNA. This sample's table reports over 150,000 distinct CDR3 sequences. The sample comprised blood T cells: a sorted CD56 or NKG2C T cell subset, CD4+ or CD8+ T cells, or bulk PBMC T cells (not recorded which). The clonotype comes from a woman aged 50 to 65 in good health. V gene TRBV19 combines with J gene TRBJ1-1; TCRdb's D gene call, TRBD1, goes unchecked for lack of DNA. CDR3 loop: CASSGRREWDEAFF.